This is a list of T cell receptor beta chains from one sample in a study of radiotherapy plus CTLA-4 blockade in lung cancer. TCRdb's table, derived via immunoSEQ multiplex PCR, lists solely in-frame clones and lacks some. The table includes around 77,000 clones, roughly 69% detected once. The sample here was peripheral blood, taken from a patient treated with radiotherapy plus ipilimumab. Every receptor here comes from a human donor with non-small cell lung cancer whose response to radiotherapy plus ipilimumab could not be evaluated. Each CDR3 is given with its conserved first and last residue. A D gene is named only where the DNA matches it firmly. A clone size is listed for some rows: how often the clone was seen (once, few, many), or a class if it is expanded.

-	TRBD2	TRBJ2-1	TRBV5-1	CASSPGTSVYNEQFF
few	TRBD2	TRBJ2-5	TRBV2	CASSAATSGEVEYF
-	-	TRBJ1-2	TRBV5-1	CASSLGVAVGNYGYTF
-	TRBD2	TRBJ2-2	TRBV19	CASTETSGNTGELFF
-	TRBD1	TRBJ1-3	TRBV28	CASRGTGIFWGAGNTIYF
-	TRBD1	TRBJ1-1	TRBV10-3	CAIISTRPRAGGMNTEAFF
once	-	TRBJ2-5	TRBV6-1	CASRTGTTQETQYF
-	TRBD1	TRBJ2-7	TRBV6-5	CASNQQGQTYEQYF
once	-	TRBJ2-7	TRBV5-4	CASSSGRGQEQYF
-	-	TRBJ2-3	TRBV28	CASSQRTWRVEGTDTQYF
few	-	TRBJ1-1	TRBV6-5	CASSDGEATEAFF
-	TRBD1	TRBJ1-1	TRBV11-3	CASNIQGAGTEAFF
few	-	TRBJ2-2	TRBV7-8	CASSFVRDTGELFF
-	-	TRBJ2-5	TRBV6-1	CASSEELVSAHKTQYF
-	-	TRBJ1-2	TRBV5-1	CASGEANGYTF
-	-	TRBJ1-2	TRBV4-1	CASSQEDYGYTF
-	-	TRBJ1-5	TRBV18	CASSLGRDKRHF
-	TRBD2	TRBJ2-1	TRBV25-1	CASSNLAGVNNEQFF
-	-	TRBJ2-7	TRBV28	CASSLYPPRVNEQYF
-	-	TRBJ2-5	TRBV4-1	CASSRTGAGQETQYF
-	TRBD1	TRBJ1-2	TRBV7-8	CASSSRTGNGYTF
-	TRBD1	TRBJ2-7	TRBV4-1	CAGVDRAYEQYF
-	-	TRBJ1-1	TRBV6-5	CASRAERAFF
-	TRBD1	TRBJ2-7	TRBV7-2	CASSLRGGDYEQYF
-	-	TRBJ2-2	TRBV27	CASSPLGAGSLVAGELFF
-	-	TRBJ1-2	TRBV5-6	CASSLEVRGSYGYTF
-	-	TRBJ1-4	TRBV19	CASSRTGSTNEKLFF
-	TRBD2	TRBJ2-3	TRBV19	CASSFGLGDTQYF
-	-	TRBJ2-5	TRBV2	CASSTNIRTVQETQYF
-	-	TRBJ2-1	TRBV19	CASSGQYNEQFF
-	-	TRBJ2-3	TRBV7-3	CASSFSGAGDTQYF
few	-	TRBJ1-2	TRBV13	CASSLGGRRHLNYGYTF
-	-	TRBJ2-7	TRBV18	CASSPPISSSYEQYF
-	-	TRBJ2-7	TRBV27	CASSPRRDTPFEQYF
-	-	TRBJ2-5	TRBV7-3	CASSLTRDGEQYF
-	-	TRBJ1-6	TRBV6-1	CASMHSGNSPLHF
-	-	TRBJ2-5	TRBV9	CASSVGRGALLPQGTQYF
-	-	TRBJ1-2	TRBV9	CASSTLDRPYGYTF
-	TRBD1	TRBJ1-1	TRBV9	CASSRGTANTEAFF
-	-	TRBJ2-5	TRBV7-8	CASSALDSETQYF
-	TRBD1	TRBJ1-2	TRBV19	CASSIGTGSGYTF
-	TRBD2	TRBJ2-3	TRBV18	CASSPELAGADTQYF
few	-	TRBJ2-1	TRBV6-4	CASSTGSSYNEQFF
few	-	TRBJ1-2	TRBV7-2	CASSLRTEDGYTF
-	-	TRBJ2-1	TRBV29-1	CSVELGRGVDNEQFF
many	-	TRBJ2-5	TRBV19	CASTPGRWGPGETQYF
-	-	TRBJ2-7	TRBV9	CASSAQHPSYEQYF
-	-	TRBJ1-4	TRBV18	CASSPNGPGNEKLFF